This T cell receptor (beta chain) stems from a study of T cell responses to AZD1222 COVID-19 vaccine. Study results and limitations: Researchers took repertoire samples only after the peak T cell response had come. Of spike-specific TCRs, nearly half reportedly target regions left unmutated in variants. Donor demographics were predominantly white British with a female majority; clonal diversity may be underestimated.

Second-dose intervals of approximately 4 or approximately 12 weeks were pooled. Clones were read by immunoSEQ multiplex PCR, and TCRdb kept only the in-frame ones, dropping some. The data show 86,000 or so clones, with 85% to 90% seen just once and 6.9% held by the top ten. As to this clone: Its antigen is still unknown.

Trimming cost V 5 bases and J 3 bases; bases outside gene matches: 3. The CDR3 consists of 14 residues. From germline, CDR1 is SGHAT and CDR2 FQNNGV. The rearrangement links TRBV11-2 to TRBJ2-1; TRBD2 aligns across 8 bases. The TCR comes from an adult who received the AZD1222 COVID-19 vaccine. Sample: peripheral blood, taken 28 days after the second AZD1222 dose. Here the CDR3 DNA reads TGTGCCAGCAGCGGACTAGCCGGCTACAATGAGCAGTTCTTC. Its translation: CASSGLAGYNEQFF.